This passage covers 21 T cell receptor beta chains from one sample sequenced in a study of cytomegalovirus exposure and HLA in healthy donors. Primers for the PCR totalled 60 Vbeta and 13 Jbeta. Repertoires were generated with immunoSEQ multiplex PCR, while TCRdb's copy carries only in-frame clones and drops some. The repertoire consists of 75,000 to 95,000 clones, with about 83% occurring once and the leading ten covering 5.6%. Sequencing was done on a sample of PBMCs. These receptors were collected from a woman younger than 30 in good health and CMV-seropositive.

The chain employs TRBV2 and TRBJ2-3, with TRBD1 matching over 7 bases. The length of the CDR3 is 11 residues. Germline V gene lookup returns CDR1 SNHLY and CDR2 FYNNEI. The junction had 0 bases not matched to a gene; V was cut back by 11 bases and J by 1 base. This chain's CDR3 is CAGQGTDTQYF. The DNA of the CDR3 is TGTGCCGGACAGGGCACAGATACGCAGTATTTT.

The CDR3 here is CASSRTGDYEQYF. CDR3 in DNA: TGCGCCAGCAGTCGGACAGGGGACTACGAGCAGTACTTC. The V call is TRBV4-1, the J call TRBJ2-7; TRBD1 matches at 9 bases. V lost 6 bases and J lost 3; bases outside the gene matches: 3. CDR3 length equals 13 residues. Looked up from germline, CDR1 is MGHRA and CDR2 is YSYEKL.

The V and J genes are TRBV29-1 and TRBJ2-7; D is possibly TRBD2 (5 bases). This CDR3 has 11 amino acids. The V end lost 4 bases, the J end lost 2 bases, and 6 bases lay between the germline ends. Per germline, CDR1 SQVTM and CDR2 ANQGSEA. The CDR3 region has the DNA TGCAGCGTTGGAGGGACCTACGAGCAGTACTTC. This gives the protein CSVGGTYEQYF.

The CDR3 nucleotides read TGTGCCAGCAGTGAAGACCCAGACTACGAGCAGTACTTC. Encoded protein: CASSEDPDYEQYF. The V call is TRBV6-1, the J call TRBJ2-7; D remains unclear. Looked up from germline, CDR1 is MNHNS and CDR2 is SASEGT. This CDR3 comprises 13 residues. Trimming cost V 1 base and J 3 bases, with 7 bases left between them.

The chain uses TRBV7-9 and TRBJ1-1; D remains ambiguous. CDR3 length: 11 amino acids. Germline CDR1 reads SEHNR; CDR2 reads FQNEAQ (reference sequence). V was shortened by 8 bases and J by 2 bases, with 6 bases between the two germline ends. In DNA, the CDR3 is TGTGCCAGCGGGAGTAACACTGAAGCTTTCTTT. This codes for CASGSNTEAFF.

Only one count was recorded for this clone. This sequence joins TRBV5-1 and TRBJ2-5; a weak D match, TRBD1 (6 bases). The assigned J gene may be wrong: the sequence end matches TRBJ2-7 better. Looked up from germline, CDR1 is SGHRS and CDR2 is YFSETQ. There are 14 residues in the CDR3. CDR3 amino acids: CASSLAGASYEQYF. CDR3 in DNA: TGCGCCAGCAGTCTGGCAGGGGCCAGCTACGAGCAGTACTTC.

The chain couples TRBV7-2 to TRBJ2-7, with 8 bases matching TRBD2. The CDR3 has 16 amino acids. Trimming cost V 3 bases and J 0 bases; bases outside gene matches: 7. In germline, CDR1 is SGHTA, CDR2 FQGNSA. The CDR3 DNA sequence: TGTGCCAGCAGCTTCGCGGGGGGCGGAAGCTCCTACGAGCAGTACTTC. Its protein is CASSFAGGGSSYEQYF.

The chain recombines TRBV6-5 with TRBJ1-1; TRBD1 matches at 9 bases. The germline gives CDR1 MNHEY, CDR2 SVGAGI. This CDR3 comprises 12 residues. V shed 6 bases and J 11 bases; nucleotides not matched to a gene: 7. The CDR3, as DNA: TGTGCCAGCAGGCTACTTGGACAGGGGGCTTTCTTT. It is translated as CASRLLGQGAFF.

The chain recombines TRBV6-6 with TRBJ2-7; tentatively, D is TRBD2 (5 bases). V lost 2 bases to trimming and J lost 6 bases, with 14 bases between them. Germline CDR1 reads MNHNY; CDR2 reads SVGAGI (reference sequence). This CDR3 region has 14 residues. The CDR3 protein is CASSYSASLLEQYF. The CDR3 DNA sequence: TGTGCCAGCAGTTACAGTGCTAGCCTCCTCGAGCAGTACTTC.

The rearrangement uses TRBV28 and TRBJ1-4, with D uncertain. CDR3 length: 14 residues. Per germline, CDR1 MDHEN and CDR2 SYDVKM. V lost 0 bases and J lost 8, with 10 bases in between. The CDR3 sequence is CASSLWAAEEKLFF. CDR3 nucleotides: TGTGCCAGCAGTTTATGGGCAGCGGAGGAAAAACTGTTTTTT. Based on the CDR3 plus reference TRBV28 and TRBJ1-4, the full variable domain is DVKVTQSSRYLVKRTGEKVFLECVQDMDHENMFWYRQDPGLGLRLIYFSYDVKMKEKGDIPEGYSVSREKKERFSLILESASTNQTSMYLCASSLWAAEEKLFFGSGTQLSVL.

There are a few counts of this clone. The chain employs TRBV25-1 and TRBJ2-1; 13 bases are a match to TRBD2. The ends lost 5 bases at V and 3 bases at J; junction bases unmatched: 4. Germline V gene lookup returns CDR1 MGHDK and CDR2 SYGVNS. The CDR3 totals 16 residues. The CDR3 DNA is TGTGCCAGCAGTCAAACTAGCGGGAGGGACTACAATGAGCAGTTCTTC. This translates into CASSQTSGRDYNEQFF.

This rearrangement joins TRBV7-9 to TRBJ2-7, with D maybe TRBD1 (5 bases). The CDR3 spans 12 residues. Between the trimmed V and J ends, which lost 5 bases and 13 bases, there was a span of 18 bases. Germline loops: CDR1 SEHNR, CDR2 FQNEAQ (reference sequence). The CDR3 DNA reads as TGTGCCAGCAGCCCCTCCAGGGAAAAGGTATACTTC. Translated, it gives CASSPSREKVYF.

This clone was seen more than once but under ten times. V and J are TRBV7-9 and TRBJ2-6; 8 nucleotides line up with TRBD1. Germline lookup yields CDR1 SEHNR and CDR2 FQNEAQ (reference sequence). V gave up 6 bases and J gave up 0 bases; unmatched junction bases: 10. The CDR3 runs to 18 residues. DNA for the CDR3: TGTGCCAGCAGATCAGGACAGGGTGGATCCTCTGGGGCCAACGTCCTGACTTTC. Amino acid sequence: CASRSGQGGSSGANVLTF.

CDR3 nucleotides: TGTGCCAGCTCAGGAGACCAGACAGGGGAAGCTTTCTTT. Its translation: CASSGDQTGEAFF. The chain employs TRBV18 and TRBJ1-1; 7 bases line up with TRBD1. This CDR3 region has 13 residues. Germline CDR1 is KGHSH and CDR2 is LQKENI. Losses at the gene ends were 5 bases for V and 8 bases for J; bases not matched to a gene: 8.

The chain couples TRBV15 to TRBJ2-2; D is ambiguous. CDR3 length: 16 amino acids. CDR1 LNHNV and CDR2 YYDKDF come from the germline V gene (reference sequence). The V end lost 0 bases, the J end lost 1 base, and 9 bases lay between the germline ends. This CDR3 is CATSRDTHMNTGELFF. The CDR3 nucleotides are TGTGCCACCAGCAGAGATACCCACATGAACACCGGGGAGCTGTTTTTT.

The V call is TRBV10-1, the J call TRBJ2-2; maybe TRBD1 (5 bases). The CDR3 extends over 13 amino acids. The germline V gene has CDR1 WNHNN and CDR2 SYGVQD (reference sequence). V dropped 8 bases and J dropped 2 bases, with 9 bases sitting between them. The CDR3 sequence is CASEQENTGELFF. For the CDR3, the DNA is TGCGCCAGCGAACAGGAAAACACCGGGGAGCTGTTTTTT.

The V and J genes are TRBV7-6 and TRBJ1-1; TRBD1 is a possible D gene (5 bases). Trimming pared 2 bases from V and 4 bases from J, leaving 11 bases between. The CDR3 loop spans 14 amino acids. Germline V gene sequence: CDR1 SGHVS, CDR2 FNYEAQ. In DNA form, the CDR3 reads TGTGCCAGCAGCTTATCGCAGGGCCGCACTGAAGCTTTCTTT. Translated, it gives CASSLSQGRTEAFF.

The V and J genes are TRBV11-1 and TRBJ2-3, with 7 bases lining up with TRBD1. The V and J ends lost 5 bases and 5 bases, in that order; junction bases with no gene match: 13. Germline V gene sequence: CDR1 SGHAT, CDR2 FQDESV (reference sequence). CDR3 length: 16 amino acids. CDR3 coding DNA: TGTGCCAGCAGCACCCTACCTGAGGGGGCAGGAGATACGCAGTATTTT. Protein sequence: CASSTLPEGAGDTQYF. The variable domain in full, completed from reference TRBV11-1 and TRBJ2-3, reads EAEVAQSPRYKITEKSQAVAFWCDPISGHATLYWYRQILGQGPELLVQFQDESVVDDSQLPKDRFSAERLKGVDSTLKIQPAELGDSAMYLCASSTLPEGAGDTQYFGPGTRLTVL.

The chain joins TRBV6-5 to TRBJ2-1, with D possibly matching TRBD2 (6 bases). The CDR3 runs 14 residues. Per germline, CDR1 MNHEY and CDR2 SVGAGI. Deletions cut 5 bases from V and 8 bases from J, with 16 bases between. The CDR3 here is CASSPGGAMDEQFF. DNA for the CDR3: TGTGCCAGCAGTCCCGGGGGTGCCATGGATGAGCAGTTCTTC.

The CDR3 spells CATSRNRASSPLHF. As DNA, the CDR3 is TGTGCCACCAGCAGAAACAGGGCGAGTTCACCCCTCCACTTT. The V and J genes are TRBV15 and TRBJ1-6, with TRBD1 as a possible D gene (6 bases). Trimming removed 2 bases from V and 9 bases from J, with 11 bases in between. CDR1 is LNHNV and CDR2 is YYDKDF in the germline V gene (reference sequence). The CDR3 runs to 14 residues.

This sequence joins TRBV5-1 and TRBJ2-5, with D perhaps matching TRBD1 (5 bases). Trimming removed 0 bases at V and 3 bases at J, with 15 bases between. The CDR3 contains 16 residues. Germline assignment: CDR1 SGHRS and CDR2 YFSETQ. The CDR3 DNA follows: TGCGCCAGCAGCTTGGGTGGACATGGATCTGAAGAGACCCAGTACTTC. This translates into CASSLGGHGSEETQYF. The entire variable domain, with the rest obtained from reference TRBV5-1 and TRBJ2-5, is as follows: KAGVTQTPRYLIKTRGQQVTLSCSPISGHRSVSWYQQTPGQGLQFLFEYFSETQRNKGNFPGRFSGRQFSNSRSEMNVSTLELGDSALYLCASSLGGHGSEETQYFGPGTRLLVL.